The 17 T cell receptor beta chains presented below share a single source sample, sequenced in a study of control samples from healthy donors and cancer patients. The method was immunoSEQ multiplex PCR; TCRdb's version includes in-frame clones alone and lacks a portion of them. The data hold about 100,000 clones, with roughly 84% observed a single time. Sequenced input: blood. The receptors originated from a woman between 50 and 59 years old in good health.

The chain couples TRBV12-3 or TRBV12-4 to TRBJ2-1; D is uncertain. V lost 1 base and J 12 bases, leaving 7 bases between the germline ends. The CDR3 covers 11 residues. For the CDR3, the DNA is TGTGCCAGCAGTTTAGGCTATACGCAGTTCTTC. Its protein is CASSLGYTQFF.

This sequence joins TRBV4-3 and TRBJ2-5; 9 positions agree with TRBD1. CDR1 and CDR2 (germline): LGHNA, YSLEER. The CDR3 spans 15 residues. Unmatched junction bases numbered 4, after V lost 3 bases and J lost 2 bases. The CDR3 is CASSQGQGWQETQYF. The CDR3 DNA follows: TGCGCCAGCAGCCAGGGACAGGGTTGGCAAGAGACCCAGTACTTC.

The CDR3: CASSQERWAGGETQYF. CDR3 sequence (DNA): TGTGCCAGCAGCCAAGAAAGGTGGGCCGGAGGGGAGACCCAGTACTTC. The V gene is TRBV3-1 (or the pseudogene TRBV3-2), the J gene TRBJ2-5, with D possibly being TRBD2 (6 bases). Trimming removed 0 bases from V and 5 bases from J, with 16 bases in between. Germline-derived CDR1 and CDR2 are LGHDT and YNNKEL (reference sequence). The CDR3 sequence is 16 residues long.

V usage is TRBV11-2 and J usage is TRBJ1-1; weak D call: TRBD1 (6 bases). V lost 0 bases and J lost 1, with 12 bases in between. This CDR3 spans 16 amino acids. Germline V gene lookup returns CDR1 SGHAT and CDR2 FQNNGV. CDR3: CASSLEWGQRNTEAFF. The DNA of the CDR3 is TGTGCCAGCAGCTTAGAATGGGGGCAGAGGAACACTGAAGCTTTCTTT.

The chain couples TRBV5-1 to TRBJ2-3; D possibly matches TRBD1 or TRBD2 (5 bases each). The V end lost 4 bases, the J end lost 0 bases, and 9 bases lay between the germline ends. CDR1 is SGHRS, CDR2 YFSETQ, per germline. The length of the CDR3 is 14 residues. Here the CDR3 DNA reads TGCGCCAGCAGCCCCGGGGCTAGCACAGATACGCAGTATTTT. Translating gives CASSPGASTDTQYF.

This chain connects TRBV9 to TRBJ2-1; D remains ambiguous. Germline V gives CDR1 SGDLS, CDR2 YYNGEE. V was trimmed by 0 bases and J by 0 bases, leaving 7 bases between them. The CDR3 sequence is 15 residues long. The CDR3 loop is CASSVEHGSYNEQFF. As DNA, the CDR3 is TGTGCCAGCAGCGTAGAACACGGCTCCTACAATGAGCAGTTCTTC.

V and J are TRBV7-2 and TRBJ1-2, with D hard to call. Deletions cut 1 base from V and 4 bases from J, with 10 bases between. Germline values: CDR1 SGHTA, CDR2 FQGNSA. CDR3 length equals 14 residues. The CDR3, as DNA: TGTGCCAGCAGCTTAGAAAATCCGGTCTATGGCTACACCTTC. Translation gives CASSLENPVYGYTF. The variable domain in full, with the rest retrieved from reference TRBV7-2 and TRBJ1-2, is GAGVSQSPSNKVTEKGKDVELRCDPISGHTALYWYRQSLGQGLEFLIYFQGNSAPDKSGLPSDRFSAERTGGSVSTLTIQRTQQEDSAVYLCASSLENPVYGYTFGSGTRLTVV.

The chain is built from TRBV15 and TRBJ1-2; unclear D gene. The CDR3 has 13 residues. The germline gives CDR1 LNHNV, CDR2 YYDKDF (reference sequence). Trimming pared 3 bases from V and 7 bases from J, leaving 12 bases between. CDR3 sequence: CATSRGGRGGYTF. In nucleotides, the CDR3 is TGTGCCACCAGCAGGGGAGGCCGGGGTGGCTACACCTTC.

The chain has TRBV30 and TRBJ1-4; 9 bases match TRBD1. With 3 bases clipped from V and 4 bases from J, the junction kept 6 bases outside the gene matches. The CDR3 length is 15 residues. Germline V CDR1 and CDR2: GTSNPN, SVGIG (reference sequence). CDR3 DNA: TGTGCCTGGAGAAAAGGGACAGGGCTTAATGAAAAACTGTTTTTT. This encodes CAWRKGTGLNEKLFF.

The CDR3 protein is CASSYPRTGTYEQYV. The CDR3 region has the DNA TGTGCCAGCAGTTACCCGCGGACAGGGACCTACGAGCAGTACGTC. The chain uses TRBV6-7 and TRBJ2-7, with TRBD1 identical over 8 bases. TRBV6-7 is known as an ORF, though its function is uncertain. The CDR3 spans 15 residues. J lost 2 bases, V lost 2 bases, and 5 bases had no gene match.

The J gene is TRBJ2-2, the V gene TRBV5-4, with 11 nucleotides matching TRBD2. Trimming took 3 bases from V and 7 from J; bases not matched to a gene: 8. Germline V CDR1 and CDR2: SGHNT, YYREEE (reference sequence). The CDR3 consists of 16 residues. DNA of the CDR3: TGTGCCAGCAGCTCCGGGAGGGGGACTAGCGGCGGGGAGCTGTTTTTT. Translating it yields CASSSGRGTSGGELFF.

The V call is TRBV5-1, the J call TRBJ2-5; 8 nucleotides match TRBD2. This CDR3 comprises 13 residues. With 2 bases clipped from V and 4 bases from J, the junction kept 1 base outside the gene matches. CDR1 is SGHRS and CDR2 is YFSETQ in the germline V gene. The CDR3, as DNA: TGCGCCAGCAGCTTTAGCGGGACAGAGACCCAGTACTTC. Translation: CASSFSGTETQYF.

This clone was counted between two and nine times. This rearrangement joins TRBV15 to TRBJ1-6, with D hard to call. V dropped 2 bases and J dropped 6 bases, with 11 bases sitting between them. Germline lookup yields CDR1 LNHNV and CDR2 YYDKDF (reference sequence). CDR3 length: 15 residues. Written as DNA, the CDR3 is TGTGCCACCAGCAGAATTATTGAGGGTAATTCACCCCTCCACTTT. Residues: CATSRIIEGNSPLHF.

This chain joins TRBV10-1 and TRBJ2-5; D call uncertain. There are 13 residues in the CDR3. Per germline, CDR1 WNHNN and CDR2 SYGVQD (reference sequence). The germline V and J ends were trimmed by 6 bases and 5 bases, with 13 bases remaining between them. CDR3 bases: TGCGCCAGCAGCAACCAACAGTACGAGACCCAGTACTTC. Its translation is CASSNQQYETQYF.

V usage is TRBV3-1 (or the pseudogene TRBV3-2) and J usage is TRBJ2-5; 7 bases line up with TRBD1. The germline V gene has CDR1 LGHDT and CDR2 YNNKEL (reference sequence). The CDR3 has 14 amino acids. The J segment lost 5 bases and the V segment lost 4 bases, leaving 7 bases of the junction unmatched. The CDR3, as DNA: TGTGCCAGCAGCCGAAGACAGGGCGGGGAGACCCAGTACTTC. Translating it yields CASSRRQGGETQYF.

The sample holds a few counts of this clone. This chain uses TRBV23-1 with TRBJ2-7; TRBD2 aligns across 7 bases. TRBV23-1 qualifies as an ORF whose function is uncertain. The V gene end was trimmed by 0 bases and the J gene end by 2 bases; junction bases not matched to a gene: 7. This CDR3 is built from 16 residues. CDR3 amino acids: CASSQSCLAETYEQYV. The CDR3 nucleotides are TGCGCCAGCAGTCAATCGTGTCTAGCGGAAACCTACGAGCAGTACGTC.

The chain has TRBV5-1 and TRBJ1-1, with D possibly matching TRBD1 (5 bases). Trimming left V 2 bases short and J 1 base short, with 12 bases between. This CDR3 contains 15 residues. Per germline, CDR1 SGHRS and CDR2 YFSETQ. The CDR3 DNA reads TGCGCCAGCAGCTTCGGCCTGACAGAGAACACTGAAGCTTTCTTT. Its translation: CASSFGLTENTEAFF.